This T cell receptor (beta chain) came from a study of blood T cell repertoires in COVID-19. Study as a whole: Italy, Spain and the United States were the sources of the convalescent and acute COVID-19 samples.

This CDR3 region has 16 residues. Germline assignment: CDR1 SGHNT and CDR2 YENEEA. V trimming: 2 bases; J trimming: 2 bases; junction bases outside the gene matches: 2. Sequencing used immunoSEQ multiplex PCR; TCRdb keeps in-frame clones, though not all of them. The sample carries 200,000 to 300,000 clones, around 90% recorded once. V is TRBV11-3 and J is TRBJ2-3; 12 bases are shared with TRBD2. The TCR sequence derives from a woman aged 40 to 50 who had recovered from COVID-19. The sequenced material came from peripheral blood. CDR3 DNA sequence: TGTGCCAGCAGCTTACTAGCGGGAGGGGTCACAGATACGCAGTATTTT. Translated, it gives CASSLLAGGVTDTQYF.